The rows below give T cell receptor beta chains drawn from one sample of a study of identical twins. One entry per CDR3 protein, called by TCRdb with MiXCR from the 5' RACE reads. This sample yields some 300,000 distinct CDR3 sequences, of which around an eighth are seen a single time; about 7% belongs to the top ten. These data were also reused for a study on yellow fever vaccine responses in identical twins.

Sequencing used CD8+ T cells sorted from blood. Source of these receptors: a woman aged 18-29 years in good health. Both conserved end residues are part of each CDR3. The order of the fields is J gene, V gene, clone size, D gene, CDR3 protein, CDR3 DNA. D genes are given only for firm matches. A row's size may be missing; if present it is once, few, many or a size class.

TRBJ2-1 | TRBV11-1 | NA | TRBD1 | CASRFSGDRGVGPSSYNEQFF | TGTGCCAGCAGGTTTAGCGGGGACAGGGGTGTGGGACCTAGCTCCTACAATGAGCAGTTCTTC
TRBJ1-2 | TRBV11-2 | NA | NA | CASSAPTSDGNFHGYTF | TGTGCCAGCAGCGCACCCACCAGCGATGGGAATTTCCATGGCTACACCTTC
TRBJ1-2 | TRBV12-3/TRBV12-4 | NA | NA | CASSLRDSYGYTF | TGTGCCAGCAGTTTGAGAGACAGCTATGGCTACACCTTC
TRBJ2-3 | TRBV27 | NA | TRBD2 | CASSSSGRAWGTDTQYF | TGTGCCAGCAGTTCCAGCGGGAGGGCCTGGGGCACAGATACGCAGTATTTT
TRBJ2-7 | TRBV5-5 | many | NA | CASSLVAGTYEQYF | TGTGCCAGCAGCTTGGTTGCAGGTACCTACGAGCAGTACTTC
TRBJ1-5 | TRBV11-2 | few | NA | CASSLDRRVQPQHF | TGTGCCAGCAGCTTAGATAGGAGGGTTCAGCCCCAGCATTTT
TRBJ1-2 | TRBV28 | NA | TRBD1 | CASSDYQGSPGQVNYGYTF | TGTGCCAGCAGTGACTACCAAGGGTCTCCAGGACAGGTGAACTATGGCTACACCTTC
TRBJ1-6 | TRBV6-1 | NA | NA | CASGVGDYNSPLHF | TGTGCTAGCGGGGTGGGTGACTATAATTCACCCCTCCACTTT
TRBJ2-7 | TRBV20-1 | NA | TRBD2 | CSAAPLAGVPEQYF | TGCAGTGCTGCCCCACTAGCGGGAGTGCCAGAGCAGTACTTC
TRBJ2-2 | TRBV4-2 | many | NA | CASSQDLIGLNTGELFF | TGTGCCAGCAGCCAAGATCTGATCGGGCTTAACACCGGGGAGCTGTTTTTT
TRBJ2-1 | TRBV7-9 | many | NA | CASSLDFRDGFF | TGTGCCAGCAGCTTAGATTTCAGGGATGGGTTCTTC
TRBJ2-3 | TRBV6-2/TRBV6-3 | NA | TRBD2 | CASSYSRTSGDTDTQYF | TGTGCCAGCAGTTACTCGCGGACTAGCGGGGACACAGATACGCAGTATTTT
TRBJ2-1 | TRBV12-5 | NA | TRBD1 | CASGLDRGRGNEQFF | TGTGCTAGTGGACTCGACAGGGGGCGCGGGAATGAGCAGTTCTTC
TRBJ1-1 | TRBV6-5 | few | TRBD1 | CASSSTGGFGTEAFF | TGTGCCAGCAGTTCCACAGGGGGCTTTGGCACTGAAGCTTTCTTT
TRBJ1-4 | TRBV12-3/TRBV12-4 | NA | TRBD1 | CASSRRGTNEKLFF | TGTGCCAGCAGCCGCAGGGGGACTAATGAAAAACTGTTTTTT
TRBJ2-1 | TRBV7-9 | NA | TRBD1 | CASSHRDRHNEQFF | TGTGCCAGCAGCCACCGGGACAGACACAATGAGCAGTTCTTC
TRBJ2-6 | TRBV9 | NA | NA | CASSVDISGANVLTF | TGTGCCAGCAGCGTAGACATCTCTGGGGCCAACGTCCTGACTTTC
TRBJ2-5 | TRBV3-1 | few | TRBD2 | CASSLTGTSGLTYQETQYF | TGTGCCAGCAGCCTAACTGGGACTAGCGGGCTCACGTACCAAGAGACCCAGTACTTC
TRBJ1-2 | TRBV10-3 | NA | NA | CAISGSGFAGYTF | TGTGCCATCAGTGGTTCAGGGTTCGCTGGCTACACCTTC
TRBJ2-2 | TRBV28 | NA | TRBD2 | CASSFDQGGPDTGELFF | TGTGCCAGCAGTTTCGATCAGGGAGGGCCCGACACCGGGGAGCTGTTTTTT
TRBJ2-1 | TRBV2 | NA | NA | CASSERTALYNEQFF | TGTGCCAGCAGTGAAAGGACAGCGCTTTACAATGAGCAGTTCTTC
TRBJ2-6 | TRBV12-2 | NA | NA | CASRHRGFGANVLTF | TGTGCAAGTCGGCACAGGGGGTTCGGGGCCAACGTCCTGACTTTC
TRBJ2-1 | TRBV19 | few | NA | CASMRENSYNEQFF | TGTGCCAGTATGAGAGAGAACTCCTACAATGAGCAGTTCTTC
TRBJ2-7 | TRBV29-1 | once | NA | CSVEEGYEQYF | TGCAGCGTTGAAGAGGGCTACGAGCAGTACTTC
TRBJ2-3 | TRBV2 | few | NA | CASREGQGKTDTQYF | TGTGCCAGCCGGGAGGGACAGGGAAAGACAGATACGCAGTATTTT
TRBJ1-3 | TRBV12-3/TRBV12-4 | many | NA | CASSTKAGNTIYF | TGTGCCAGCAGCACGAAGGCTGGAAACACCATATATTTT
TRBJ1-2 | TRBV2 | many | NA | CASSLGTNYGYTF | TGTGCCAGCAGTTTGGGGACCAACTATGGCTACACCTTC
TRBJ2-1 | TRBV11-2 | NA | NA | CASSLDRENEQFF | TGTGCCAGCAGCTTAGATCGGGAGAATGAGCAGTTCTTC
TRBJ2-3 | TRBV12-3/TRBV12-4 | NA | NA | CASSLSFTDTQYF | TGTGCCAGCAGTTTATCTTTCACAGATACGCAGTATTTT
TRBJ2-1 | TRBV5-1 | many | NA | CASSLAVADGNEQFF | TGCGCCAGCAGCTTGGCCGTGGCCGACGGGAATGAGCAGTTCTTC
TRBJ2-5 | TRBV5-1 | NA | NA | CASSLGETNQETQYF | TGCGCCAGCAGCTTAGGGGAAACTAACCAAGAGACCCAGTACTTC
TRBJ2-3 | TRBV5-1 | many | NA | CASSLLDTQYF | TGCGCCAGCAGCTTGCTAGATACGCAGTATTTT
TRBJ2-1 | TRBV20-1 | NA | NA | CSAFHPYNEQFF | TGCAGTGCTTTCCACCCCTACAATGAGCAGTTCTTC
TRBJ2-1 | TRBV9 | many | NA | CASSLDQSSYNEQFF | TGTGCCAGCAGCTTAGACCAGAGCTCCTACAATGAGCAGTTCTTC
TRBJ1-2 | TRBV6-6 | NA | NA | CASLSQGSRGYTF | TGTGCCAGCCTCTCCCAGGGAAGTCGTGGCTACACCTTC
TRBJ1-1 | TRBV3-1 | NA | NA | CASSQDWGNTEAFF | TGTGCCAGCAGCCAAGATTGGGGGAACACTGAAGCTTTCTTT
TRBJ1-1 | TRBV7-9 | few | NA | CASSSWTINTEAFF | TGTGCCAGCAGCTCCTGGACAATTAACACTGAAGCTTTCTTT
TRBJ2-2 | TRBV5-4 | few | NA | CASSPMGGELFF | TGTGCCAGCAGCCCCATGGGCGGGGAGCTGTTTTTT
TRBJ2-1 | TRBV12-3/TRBV12-4 | many | TRBD2 | CASSHGLAGDEQFF | TGTGCCAGCAGTCACGGACTAGCGGGCGATGAGCAGTTCTTC
TRBJ2-5 | TRBV11-3 | NA | NA | CASSQPIGGSETQYF | TGTGCCAGCAGCCAACCAATAGGGGGAAGCGAGACCCAGTACTTC
TRBJ2-7 | TRBV27 | NA | NA | CASSKVGVEQYF | TGTGCCAGCAGTAAAGTAGGGGTCGAGCAGTACTTC
TRBJ2-2 | TRBV10-3 | NA | TRBD1 | CAGRDRGAGELFF | TGTGCCGGCCGGGACAGGGGTGCCGGGGAGCTGTTTTTT
TRBJ2-7 | TRBV27 | many | NA | CASRGTPPYEQYF | TGTGCCAGCAGGGGGACTCCTCCCTACGAGCAGTACTTC
TRBJ2-4 | TRBV7-8 | few | NA | CASSLAVQGSLAKNIQYF | TGTGCCAGCAGCTTAGCTGTACAGGGTAGCTTAGCCAAAAACATTCAGTACTTC
TRBJ2-3 | TRBV28 | NA | NA | CASSFPRADTQYF | TGTGCCAGCAGTTTCCCGCGGGCAGATACGCAGTATTTT
TRBJ2-1 | TRBV5-1 | NA | NA | CASSLSLIDEQFF | TGCGCCAGCAGCTTGTCTCTGATCGATGAGCAGTTCTTC
TRBJ2-1 | TRBV28 | NA | TRBD2 | CASSSSGTSGRVSYNEQFF | TGTGCCAGCAGTTCAAGCGGGACTAGCGGGAGGGTATCCTACAATGAGCAGTTCTTC
TRBJ1-6 | TRBV13 | NA | TRBD1 | CASSLRGTGDSPLHF | TGTGCCAGCAGCTTAAGGGGGACAGGGGATTCACCCCTCCACTTT
TRBJ2-2 | TRBV2 | NA | TRBD2 | CASTDSGSAGELFF | TGTGCCAGCACGGATAGCGGGAGCGCCGGGGAGCTGTTTTTT
TRBJ2-7 | TRBV7-9 | NA | TRBD2 | CASSLSGGAFYEQYF | TGTGCCAGCAGCTTGAGCGGGGGGGCCTTCTACGAGCAGTACTTC
TRBJ2-5 | TRBV4-1 | NA | NA | CASSQVSGAQYF | TGCGCCAGCAGCCAAGTCTCGGGGGCCCAGTACTTC
TRBJ1-1 | TRBV2 | NA | TRBD1 | CASEGAPEVFF | TGTGCCAGTGAGGGGGCTCCTGAAGTTTTCTTT